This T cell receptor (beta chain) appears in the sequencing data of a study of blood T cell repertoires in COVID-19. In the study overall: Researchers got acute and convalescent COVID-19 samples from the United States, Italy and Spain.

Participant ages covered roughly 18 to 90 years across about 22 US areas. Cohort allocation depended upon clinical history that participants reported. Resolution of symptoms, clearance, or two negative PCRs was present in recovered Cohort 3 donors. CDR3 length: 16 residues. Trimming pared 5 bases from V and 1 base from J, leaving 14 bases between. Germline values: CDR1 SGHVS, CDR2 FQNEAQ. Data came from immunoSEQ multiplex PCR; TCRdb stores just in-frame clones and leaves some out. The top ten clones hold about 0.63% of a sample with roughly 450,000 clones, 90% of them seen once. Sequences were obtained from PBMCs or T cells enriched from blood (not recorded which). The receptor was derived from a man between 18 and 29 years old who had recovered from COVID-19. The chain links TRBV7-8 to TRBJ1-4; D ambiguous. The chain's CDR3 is CASSPNRGGTNEKLFF. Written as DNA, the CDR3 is TGTGCCAGCAGCCCCAACCGTGGCGGAACTAATGAAAAACTGTTTTTT.